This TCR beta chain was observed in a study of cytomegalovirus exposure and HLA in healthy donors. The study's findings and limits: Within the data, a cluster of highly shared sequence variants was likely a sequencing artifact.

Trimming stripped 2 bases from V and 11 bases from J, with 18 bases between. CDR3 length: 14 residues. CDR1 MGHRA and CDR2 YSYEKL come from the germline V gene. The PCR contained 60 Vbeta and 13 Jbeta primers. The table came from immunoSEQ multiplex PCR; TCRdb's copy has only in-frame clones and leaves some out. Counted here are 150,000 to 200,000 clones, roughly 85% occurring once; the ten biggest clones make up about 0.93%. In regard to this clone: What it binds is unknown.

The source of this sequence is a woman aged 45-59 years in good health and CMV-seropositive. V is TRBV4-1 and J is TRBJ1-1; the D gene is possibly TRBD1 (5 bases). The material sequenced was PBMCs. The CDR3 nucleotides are TGCGCCAGCAGCCAAACGCCTGGGGGGGTTCGGGCTTTCTTT. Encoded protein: CASSQTPGGVRAFF.